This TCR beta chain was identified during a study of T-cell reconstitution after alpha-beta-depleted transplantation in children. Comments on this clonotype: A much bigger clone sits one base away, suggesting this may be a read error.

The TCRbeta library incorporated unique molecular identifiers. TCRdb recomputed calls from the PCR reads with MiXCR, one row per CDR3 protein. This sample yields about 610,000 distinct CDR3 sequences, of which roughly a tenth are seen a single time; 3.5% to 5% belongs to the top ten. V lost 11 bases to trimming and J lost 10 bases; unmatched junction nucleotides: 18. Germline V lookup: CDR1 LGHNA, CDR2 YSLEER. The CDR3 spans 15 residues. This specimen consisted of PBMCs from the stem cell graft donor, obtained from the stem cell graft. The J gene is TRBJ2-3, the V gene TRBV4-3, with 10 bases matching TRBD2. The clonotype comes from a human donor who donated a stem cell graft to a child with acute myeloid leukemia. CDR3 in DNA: TGCGCCGGCAATGTTGGACTAGCGGACCCATATCCGCAGTATTTT. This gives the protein CAGNVGLADPYPQYF.